These 2 T cell receptor beta chains were all obtained from the same sample, sequenced in a study of T cells expressing NK-cell markers. TCRdb reprocessed the 5' RACE reads, with one entry per CDR3 protein and no DNA. In all, the sample yields about 260,000 distinct CDR3 sequences. The sequencing sample was made of blood T cells: a sorted CD56 or NKG2C T cell subset, CD4+ or CD8+ T cells, or bulk PBMC T cells (not recorded which). The receptors were gathered from a woman aged 18-70 years in good health.

J is TRBJ1-1 and V is TRBV5-1; absent DNA, TCRdb's TRBD1 call cannot be checked. Looked up from germline, CDR1 is SGHRS and CDR2 is YFSETQ. The CDR3 is 15 residues long. The CDR3 spells CASSVTGTGGTEAFF.

This chain connects TRBV12-3 or TRBV12-4 to TRBJ2-3; the D call of TRBD1 rests on TCRdb alone, since no DNA is present to check it. CDR3 length: 15 amino acids. The CDR3 protein is CASTAGKGAQNTQYF.